What follows are 27 T cell receptor beta chains derived from one specimen sequenced in a study of regulatory T cells in long-lasting Graves disease. Stated time point: persistent/refractory GD, antithyroid drugs over 5 years with positive TRAb. PBMC-derived RNA was used for the TCR library. Relying on iRepertoire HTBI primers and Arm-PCR of CDR3 regions, the team built TCR beta libraries. TCRdb recomputed calls from the multiplex PCR reads with MiXCR, one row per CDR3 protein. The table shows approximately 500,000 distinct CDR3 sequences, with around a fifth occurring only once. Source: peripheral blood mononuclear cells (PBMCs), taken when the disease was refractory, from a patient treated with antithyroid drugs. Every receptor here comes from a female donor with Graves disease.

This clonotype was seen ten or more times. The chain uses TRBV3-1 and TRBJ2-7, with D possibly matching TRBD1 (5 bases). The CDR3 runs 16 residues. Germline CDR1 and CDR2: LGHDT and YNNKEL (reference sequence). V was cut by 3 bases and J by 6 bases, with 21 bases left in between. The chain's CDR3 is CASSHKIQVELGEQYF. The CDR3, as DNA: TGTGCCAGCAGCCACAAGATACAGGTCGAGCTGGGCGAGCAGTACTTC.

The chain combines TRBV6-1 with TRBJ2-2; TRBD2 matches at 15 bases. The CDR3 is made up of 17 amino acids. J was trimmed by 8 bases and V by 5 bases; bases with no gene match: 9. Germline CDR1 MNHNS, CDR2 SASEGT. CDR3 DNA: TGTGCCAGCAGTCCTACTTTGGGACTAGCGGGGGGTGGGGAGCTGTTTTTT. This encodes CASSPTLGLAGGGELFF.

V and J are TRBV12-3 or TRBV12-4 and TRBJ2-7; TRBD1 agrees at 10 bases. V was clipped by 5 bases and J by 0 bases; unmatched bases: 7. The CDR3 is made up of 16 amino acids. For the CDR3, the DNA is TGTGCCAGCAGTCCTCCCGGGACAGGGGACTCCTACGAGCAGTACTTC. Translation: CASSPPGTGDSYEQYF.

This clonotype was recorded a few times. This rearrangement joins TRBV20-1 to TRBJ2-5, with TRBD2 matching over 14 bases. CDR1 and CDR2 from the germline V gene are DFQATT and SNEGSKA (reference sequence). The length of the CDR3 is 16 residues. J lost 1 base, V lost 6 bases, and 7 bases had no gene match. The DNA for the CDR3 is TGCAGTGCCTCCGGGACTAGCGGGGGATCCCAAGAGACCCAGTACTTC. This codes for CSASGTSGGSQETQYF.

The chain employs TRBV20-1 and TRBJ2-2; the match to TRBD2 covers 8 bases. The CDR3 loop spans 14 amino acids. Trimming cost V 2 bases and J 7 bases; bases outside gene matches: 6. The germline gives CDR1 DFQATT, CDR2 SNEGSKA (reference sequence). CDR3 loop: CSARISGNIGELFF. Written as DNA, the CDR3 is TGCAGTGCTAGAATTAGCGGGAATATCGGGGAGCTGTTTTTT.

In its sample, this clonotype was seen many times. The chain couples TRBV12-3 or TRBV12-4 to TRBJ2-2; maybe TRBD1 (6 bases). The CDR3 totals 15 residues. Trimming took 10 bases from V and 4 from J, leaving 19 bases between them. DNA for the CDR3: TGTGCCACCAGGCGATGGCAGGGGCTCACCGGGGAGCTGTTTTTT. Protein sequence: CATRRWQGLTGELFF.

The V gene is TRBV30, the J gene TRBJ2-6; D is unresolved. The CDR3 spans 13 residues. V dropped 5 bases and J dropped 0 bases, with 5 bases sitting between them. The germline V gene encodes CDR1 GTSNPN and CDR2 SVGIG (reference sequence). The CDR3 DNA sequence: TGTGCCTGGGACACCTCTGGGGCCAACGTCCTGACTTTC. It codes for CAWDTSGANVLTF.

The chain links TRBV6-2 or TRBV6-3 to TRBJ2-5, with D perhaps being TRBD1 or TRBD2 (6 bases each). The CDR3 sequence is 11 residues long. Germline V lookup: CDR1 MNHEY, CDR2 SVGEGT. CDR3 coding DNA: TGTGCTTCGGGGGCGCCAGAGACCCAGTACTTC. It is translated as CASGAPETQYF.

This clonotype was detected ten times or more. V is TRBV2 and J is TRBJ1-1; D gene unclear. Trimming cost V 4 bases and J 0 bases, with 18 bases left between them. The length of the CDR3 is 17 residues. CDR1 is SNHLY and CDR2 is FYNNEI in the germline V gene. The CDR3 loop is CASSVGLGSTLNTEAFF. CDR3 coding DNA: TGTGCCAGCAGTGTAGGGTTGGGGAGCACACTGAACACTGAAGCTTTCTTT.

This clonotype has at least ten counts. No conserved phenylalanine or tryptophan ends this CDR3, so it is likely a read error. No DNA is shown, since the ends of the CDR3 on it are uncertain; the CDR3 is the one TCRdb lists. J is TRBJ1-2 and V is TRBV6-1; the DNA was not compared with TRBD1, the D call given in the table. Termini included, the CDR3 measures 14 amino acids. Germline loops: CDR1 MNHNS, CDR2 SASEGT. The CDR3 loop is CASSEVASAGTVLV.

This clonotype came up a few times. The chain carries TRBV5-1 and TRBJ2-5, with 7 bases that match TRBD2. CDR3 size: 15 residues. The J segment lost 7 bases and the V segment lost 0 bases, leaving 9 bases of the junction unmatched. Germline V gene sequence: CDR1 SGHRS, CDR2 YFSETQ. In DNA form, the CDR3 reads TGCGCCAGCAGCTTGGGAGCGGGGACCAAGGGGACCCAGTACTTC. Translated, it gives CASSLGAGTKGTQYF.

The V and J genes are TRBV9 and TRBJ1-6; D remains unclear. The CDR3 has 12 amino acids. V was shortened by 0 bases and J by 11 bases, with 6 bases between the two germline ends. Germline V gives CDR1 SGDLS, CDR2 YYNGEE. The CDR3 DNA reads TGTGCCAGCAGCGTAGACAATACACCCCTCCACTTT. Its translation is CASSVDNTPLHF. The full variable domain, completed using reference TRBV9 and TRBJ1-6, is DSGVTQTPKHLITATGQRVTLRCSPRSGDLSVYWYQQSLDQGLQFLIQYYNGEERAKGNILERFSAQQFPDLHSELNLSSLELGDSALYFCASSVDNTPLHFGNGTRLTVT.

In its sample, this clonotype was seen many times. The V call is TRBV28, the J call TRBJ1-4, with 11 positions matching TRBD1. V was pared by 5 bases and J by 7 bases, with 6 bases of the junction left unmatched. Germline V gene data show CDR1 as MDHEN and CDR2 as SYDVKM. The length of the CDR3 is 15 residues. This CDR3 reads CASSLRTGGTEKLFF. CDR3 bases: TGTGCCAGCAGTCTTAGGACAGGGGGCACTGAAAAACTGTTTTTT.

The V gene is TRBV7-2, the J gene TRBJ2-2, with D possibly TRBD2 on 5 matching bases. The V end lost 5 bases, the J end lost 5 bases, and 21 bases lay between the germline ends. CDR3 length: 17 residues. The germline gives CDR1 SGHTA, CDR2 FQGNSA. The CDR3 sequence is CASSLGSVGSGTGELFF. The CDR3 DNA is TGTGCCAGCAGCCTGGGAAGTGTGGGGTCGGGGACCGGGGAGCTGTTTTTT.

A few counts support this clonotype. This rearrangement joins TRBV2 to TRBJ2-2, with D unresolved. Germline V gene lookup returns CDR1 SNHLY and CDR2 FYNNEI. The V end lost 6 bases, the J end lost 6 bases, and 5 bases lay between the germline ends. This CDR3 has 11 residues. The CDR3: CASRLSGELFF. The CDR3 DNA reads as TGTGCCAGCAGGTTGTCCGGGGAGCTGTTTTTT.

This clonotype has more than one count but fewer than ten. The chain is built from TRBV28 and TRBJ2-2; maybe TRBD1 (7 bases). V lost 3 bases, J lost 2 bases, and 13 bases lay in between. Germline V gene sequence: CDR1 MDHEN, CDR2 SYDVKM. This CDR3 is built from 16 residues. The DNA of the CDR3 is TGTGCCAGCAGTTTGGGGGGACAGAGAAACACCGGGGAGCTGTTTTTT. It yields the protein CASSLGGQRNTGELFF.

This clonotype was picked up a small number of times. The V call is TRBV20-1, the J call TRBJ1-1; the D is unclear. Germline CDR1 and CDR2: DFQATT and SNEGSKA (reference sequence). Trimming cost V 2 bases and J 3 bases, with 16 bases left between them. This CDR3 contains 15 residues. CDR3 sequence: CSARSASRVDTEAFF. CDR3 DNA: TGCAGTGCTAGATCGGCTTCTCGGGTGGACACTGAAGCTTTCTTT.

This clonotype appeared many times. CDR3 in amino acids: CASSSGLASYEQYF. CDR3 sequence (DNA): TGTGCCAGCAGTTCGGGACTAGCCTCCTACGAGCAGTACTTC. The chain has TRBV6-5 and TRBJ2-7, with TRBD2 identical over 9 bases. Per germline, CDR1 MNHEY and CDR2 SVGAGI. This CDR3 is 14 amino acids long. After removal of 4 bases from V and 0 bases from J, the junction contained 1 base not matched to a gene.

This clonotype occurred many times. This chain joins TRBV7-2 and TRBJ1-2, with 7 positions matching TRBD1. The CDR3 loop spans 15 amino acids. Trimming cost V 4 bases and J 6 bases; bases outside gene matches: 11. CDR1 and CDR2 (germline): SGHTA, FQGNSA. The CDR3 nucleotides are TGTGCCAGCAGCTCCTACAGGGGAGAGGCGAATGGCTACACCTTC. This translates into CASSSYRGEANGYTF.

This clonotype was recorded a few times. The genes are TRBV10-3 and TRBJ1-5; unclear D gene. The CDR3 runs 14 residues. Trimming took off 5 bases at V and 0 bases at J, with 8 bases between the two ends. Germline lookup yields CDR1 ENHRY and CDR2 SYGVKD. CDR3 residues: CAISSVDSNQPQHF. DNA for the CDR3: TGTGCCATCAGTTCGGTCGATAGCAATCAGCCCCAGCATTTT.

This chain uses TRBV5-1 with TRBJ2-5; tentatively, D is TRBD1 or TRBD2 (5 bases each). Trimming took off 4 bases at V and 3 bases at J, with 13 bases between the two ends. Germline assignment: CDR1 SGHRS and CDR2 YFSETQ. This CDR3 spans 14 amino acids. The CDR3 is CASSQGDVKETQYF. The DNA for the CDR3 is TGCGCCAGCAGCCAAGGGGACGTCAAAGAGACCCAGTACTTC.

Many counts were recorded for this clonotype. V is TRBV28 and J is TRBJ1-5, with D possibly TRBD1 on 5 matching bases. The CDR3 runs 13 residues. The germline V gene encodes CDR1 MDHEN and CDR2 SYDVKM. Between the trimmed V and J ends, which lost 4 bases and 4 bases, there was a span of 8 bases. In DNA form, the CDR3 reads TGTGCCAGCAGTTGGGGCAGGAATCAGCCCCAGCATTTT. Translated: CASSWGRNQPQHF. The variable domain in full, completed from reference TRBV28 and TRBJ1-5, reads DVKVTQSSRYLVKRTGEKVFLECVQDMDHENMFWYRQDPGLGLRLIYFSYDVKMKEKGDIPEGYSVSREKKERFSLILESASTNQTSMYLCASSWGRNQPQHFGDGTRLSIL.

About this clonotype: At one of its ends the junction is not consistent with the germline gene, which may arise from a read error. The chain combines TRBV3-1 with TRBJ1-1; D not resolved. Per germline, CDR1 LGHDT and CDR2 YNNKEL (reference sequence). The CDR3 sequence is 13 residues long. CDR3 protein: CAGSSPKNTEAFF. In DNA, the CDR3 is TGTGCCGGCAGCTCCCCTAAGAACACTGAAGCTTTCTTT. The full variable domain, with the rest looked up from reference TRBV3-1 and TRBJ1-1, is DTAVSQTPKYLVTQMGNDKSIKCEQNLGHDTMYWYKQDSKKFLKIMFSYNNKELIINETVPNRFSPKSPDKAHLNLHINSLELGDSAVYFCAGSSPKNTEAFFGQGTRLTVV.

This clonotype appeared many times. The chain links TRBV7-9 to TRBJ1-4, with TRBD1 matching 7 bases. The ends lost 5 bases at V and 4 bases at J; junction bases unmatched: 7. Germline V lookup: CDR1 SEHNR, CDR2 FQNEAQ (reference sequence). The CDR3 runs 15 residues. The CDR3 is CASSRLQGNNEKLFF. Here the CDR3 DNA reads TGTGCCAGCAGCCGGTTACAGGGGAATAATGAAAAACTGTTTTTT.

The table lists this clonotype with a few counts. V and J are TRBV28 and TRBJ2-5, with 12 bases identical to TRBD2. CDR1 MDHEN and CDR2 SYDVKM come from the germline V gene. This CDR3 comprises 15 residues. The V gene end was trimmed by 4 bases and the J gene end by 6 bases; junction bases not matched to a gene: 6. As DNA, the CDR3 is TGTGCCAGCAGTTCCGGACTAGCGGGACAAAAGACCCAGTACTTC. Its protein is CASSSGLAGQKTQYF.

To note about this clonotype: A much larger clone lies one base from this, so it may be a read error. The CDR3 sequence is CASSIDRGNEKLFF. CDR3 sequence (DNA): TGTGCCAGCAGCATAGACAGGGGGAATGAAAAACTGTTTTTT. The rearrangement links TRBV28 to TRBJ1-4; 9 positions agree with TRBD1. With V trimmed by 6 bases and J by 5 bases, 4 bases remained unmatched. Germline values: CDR1 MDHEN, CDR2 SYDVKM. This CDR3 region has 14 residues.

This rearrangement joins TRBV7-9 to TRBJ2-7; D may be TRBD1 (5 bases). The CDR3 spans 14 residues. Germline V gene lookup returns CDR1 SEHNR and CDR2 FQNEAQ (reference sequence). Between the trimmed V and J ends, which lost 4 bases and 3 bases, there was a span of 13 bases. The CDR3 region has the DNA TGTGCCAGCAGCTCTAAGGGCCAGGGCTACGAGCAGTACTTC. This translates into CASSSKGQGYEQYF. The full variable domain, its missing parts supplied by reference TRBV7-9 and TRBJ2-7, is DTGVSQNPRHKITKRGQNVTFRCDPISEHNRLYWYRQTLGQGPEFLTYFQNEAQLEKSRLLSDRFSAERPKGSFSTLEIQRTEQGDSAMYLCASSSKGQGYEQYFGPGTRLTVT.